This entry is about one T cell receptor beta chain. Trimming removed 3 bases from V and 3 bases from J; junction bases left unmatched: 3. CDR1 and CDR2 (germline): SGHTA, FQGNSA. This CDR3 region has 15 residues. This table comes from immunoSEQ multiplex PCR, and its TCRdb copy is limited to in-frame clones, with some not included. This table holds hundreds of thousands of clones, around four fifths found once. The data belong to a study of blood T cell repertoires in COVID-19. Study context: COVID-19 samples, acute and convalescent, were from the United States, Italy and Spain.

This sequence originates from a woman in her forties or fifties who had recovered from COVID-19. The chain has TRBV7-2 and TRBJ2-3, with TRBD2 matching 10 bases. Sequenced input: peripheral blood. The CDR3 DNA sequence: TGTGCCAGCAGCTTCCCTAGCGGGGGAACAGATACGCAGTATTTT. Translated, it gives CASSFPSGGTDTQYF.